These 3 T cell receptor beta chains originate from one sample sequenced in a study of vaccination and CD4 T cells after COVID-19. With the Oncomine TCR Beta short-read assay, DNA from cultured CD4+ T cells was sequenced. TCRdb used MiXCR to reprocess the PCR reads, holding one entry per CDR3 protein. Altogether 6,000 to 9,500 distinct CDR3 sequences are present, about 29% being singletons, with the ten largest covering 33%. No antigen has been identified for these receptors. As to treatment: roughly ten-day PBMC culture with coronavirus spike peptide pools or control peptides (ViraFEST assay). Ahead of the COVID-19 pandemic (2011-2018), the CD4+ T cells of the unexposed donor were collected. The sample was CD4+ T cells from blood, cultured in vitro. The receptors here all came from a human donor in good health.

A few counts support this clonotype. The chain employs TRBV20-1 and TRBJ1-1; D is undetermined. The CDR3 runs to 14 residues. CDR1 is DFQATT and CDR2 is SNEGSKA in the germline V gene (reference sequence). V was cut by 5 bases and J by 1 base, with 14 bases left in between. Here the CDR3 DNA reads TGCAGTGCTTTCTCACCCGGGAGGAACACTGAAGCTTTCTTT. It is translated as CSAFSPGRNTEAFF.

The sample holds a few counts of this clonotype. The CDR3 is CAWSPRTGATFF. CDR3 sequence (DNA): TGTGCCTGGAGTCCCAGAACAGGGGCAACTTTCTTT. The V and J genes are TRBV30 and TRBJ1-1; 7 bases agree with TRBD1. The CDR3 extends over 12 amino acids. Per germline, CDR1 GTSNPN and CDR2 SVGIG (reference sequence). The J segment lost 12 bases and the V segment lost 2 bases, leaving 9 bases of the junction unmatched.

This chain uses TRBV10-3 with TRBJ2-6; D not resolved. CDR1 ENHRY and CDR2 SYGVKD come from the germline V gene. Trimming pared 3 bases from V and 3 bases from J, leaving 0 bases between. The length of the CDR3 is 12 residues. CDR3 amino acids: CAISDGANVLTF. The CDR3 nucleotides are TGTGCCATCAGTGATGGGGCCAACGTCCTGACTTTC.